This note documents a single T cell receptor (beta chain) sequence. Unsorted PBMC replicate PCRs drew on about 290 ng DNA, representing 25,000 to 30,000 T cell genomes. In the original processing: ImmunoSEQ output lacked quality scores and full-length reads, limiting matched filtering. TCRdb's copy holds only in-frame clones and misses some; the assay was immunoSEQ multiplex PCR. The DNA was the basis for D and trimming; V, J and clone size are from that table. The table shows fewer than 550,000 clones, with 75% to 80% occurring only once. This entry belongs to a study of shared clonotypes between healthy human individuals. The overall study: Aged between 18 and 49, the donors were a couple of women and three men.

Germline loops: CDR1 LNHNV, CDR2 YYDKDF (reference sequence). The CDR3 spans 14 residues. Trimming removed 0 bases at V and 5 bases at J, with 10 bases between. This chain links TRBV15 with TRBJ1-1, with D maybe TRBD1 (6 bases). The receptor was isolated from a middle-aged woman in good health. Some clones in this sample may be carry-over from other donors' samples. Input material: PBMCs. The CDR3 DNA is TGTGCCACCAGCAGAGAGGGGGGGGCAACTGAAGCTTTCTTT. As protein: CATSREGGATEAFF.